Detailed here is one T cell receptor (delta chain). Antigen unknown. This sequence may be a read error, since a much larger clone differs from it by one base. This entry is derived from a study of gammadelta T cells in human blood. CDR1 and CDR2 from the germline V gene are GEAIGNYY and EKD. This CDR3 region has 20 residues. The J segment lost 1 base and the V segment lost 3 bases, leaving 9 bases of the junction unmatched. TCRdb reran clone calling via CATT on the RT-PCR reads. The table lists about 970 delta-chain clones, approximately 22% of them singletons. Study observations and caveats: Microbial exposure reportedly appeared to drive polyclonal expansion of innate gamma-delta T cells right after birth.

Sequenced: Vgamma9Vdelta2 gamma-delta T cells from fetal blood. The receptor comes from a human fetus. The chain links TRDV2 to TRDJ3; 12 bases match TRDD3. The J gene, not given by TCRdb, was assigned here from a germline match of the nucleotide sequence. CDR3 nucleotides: TGTGCCTGTGACTGGGACTGGGGGATACCCCCTTCCTGGGACACCCGACAGATGTTTTTC. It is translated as CACDWDWGIPPSWDTRQMFF.